This is a list of T cell receptor beta chains from one sample in a study of CD8+CD57+ T cells in acquired aplastic anemia. Each CDR3 protein gets one entry after TCRdb re-called the reads with MiXCR. The table records approximately 100,000 distinct CDR3 sequences, about 66% of them present only once. The specimen was sorted CD4+, CD8+, or CD8+CD57+ T cells (not recorded which) from PBMCs. Source of these receptors: a human donor with aplastic anemia. Each CDR3 is given with its conserved first and last residue. Fields, in order: V gene, CDR3 length, CDR3 protein.

V gene: TRBV20-1; CDR3 length: 11; CDR3 protein: CSARLQETQYF
V gene: TRBV24-1; CDR3 length: 14; CDR3 protein: CATSDNRDNTEAFF
V gene: TRBV20-1; CDR3 length: 13; CDR3 protein: CSARQGAGQPQHF
V gene: TRBV7-2; CDR3 length: 13; CDR3 protein: CASSLTPRQPQHF
V gene: TRBV10-3; CDR3 length: 15; CDR3 protein: CAISESRDRTDTQYF
V gene: TRBV29-1; CDR3 length: 12; CDR3 protein: CSQEAGQGGYTF
V gene: TRBV25-1; CDR3 length: 15; CDR3 protein: CASSGRGATNEKLFF
V gene: TRBV20-1; CDR3 length: 15; CDR3 protein: CSAPSNLYGRDGYTF
V gene: TRBV6-6; CDR3 length: 16; CDR3 protein: CASSLPAGTSGNTIYF
V gene: TRBV12-3/TRBV12-4; CDR3 length: 11; CDR3 protein: CASRTNQPQHF
V gene: TRBV24-1; CDR3 length: 17; CDR3 protein: CATSGTSGRGGRETQYF
V gene: TRBV20-1; CDR3 length: 12; CDR3 protein: CSATLATVEQFF
V gene: TRBV7-9; CDR3 length: 15; CDR3 protein: CASSHRDSNNSPLHF
V gene: TRBV20-1; CDR3 length: 15; CDR3 protein: CSAPGLAGSPAGQYF
V gene: TRBV3-1; CDR3 length: 14; CDR3 protein: CASSQVGQNSPLHF
V gene: TRBV7-3; CDR3 length: 15; CDR3 protein: CASSPPTAARNTIYF
V gene: TRBV5-5; CDR3 length: 15; CDR3 protein: CASSLYRDRDEKLFF
V gene: TRBV11-2; CDR3 length: 14; CDR3 protein: CASTRGTGTYEQYF
V gene: TRBV20-1; CDR3 length: 14; CDR3 protein: CSANSGGPADTQYF
V gene: TRBV29-1; CDR3 length: 14; CDR3 protein: CSVARVGGMNTQYF
V gene: TRBV5-6; CDR3 length: 12; CDR3 protein: CASTFDSVGYTF
V gene: TRBV5-1; CDR3 length: 16; CDR3 protein: CASSLTAKSSYNEQFF
V gene: TRBV29-1; CDR3 length: 11; CDR3 protein: CSVGIYNEQFF
V gene: TRBV6-4; CDR3 length: 16; CDR3 protein: CASSDSMTGNTGELFF
V gene: TRBV24-1; CDR3 length: 12; CDR3 protein: CATSDFSDTQYF
V gene: TRBV10-3; CDR3 length: 14; CDR3 protein: CAITRDFSTDTQYF
V gene: TRBV29-1; CDR3 length: 14; CDR3 protein: CSGSTGWGADTQYF
V gene: TRBV29-1; CDR3 length: 13; CDR3 protein: CSVEWTNTGELFF
V gene: TRBV29-1; CDR3 length: 12; CDR3 protein: CSVQNRALGYTF
V gene: TRBV7-3; CDR3 length: 16; CDR3 protein: CASSSGLAGTTDTQYF
V gene: TRBV15; CDR3 length: 13; CDR3 protein: CATSRDDPHELFF
V gene: TRBV24-1; CDR3 length: 15; CDR3 protein: CATSDHRQNTDTQYF
V gene: TRBV30; CDR3 length: 12; CDR3 protein: CAWKASGNTIYF
V gene: TRBV24-1; CDR3 length: 14; CDR3 protein: CATSDPGSSYEQYF
V gene: TRBV2; CDR3 length: 15; CDR3 protein: CASSIEDTPYNERFF
V gene: TRBV11-2; CDR3 length: 17; CDR3 protein: CASSLVVGRSSSYEQYF
V gene: TRBV29-1; CDR3 length: 13; CDR3 protein: CSVTFGSTDTQYF
V gene: TRBV10-2; CDR3 length: 15; CDR3 protein: CASSGGRGSTDTQYF
V gene: TRBV5-1; CDR3 length: 15; CDR3 protein: CASSTQGAYNSPLHF
V gene: TRBV10-3; CDR3 length: 15; CDR3 protein: CAISETRTGFVTAFF
V gene: TRBV7-2; CDR3 length: 15; CDR3 protein: CASSLAQTPSGELFF
V gene: TRBV7-3; CDR3 length: 13; CDR3 protein: CASSKGRPYEQYF
V gene: TRBV2; CDR3 length: 10; CDR3 protein: CASKEGGYTF
V gene: TRBV5-1; CDR3 length: 14; CDR3 protein: CASSLGQKNTEAFF
V gene: TRBV11-2; CDR3 length: 14; CDR3 protein: CASSFGGTGTEAFF
V gene: TRBV19; CDR3 length: 12; CDR3 protein: CASSPWDRGKYF
V gene: TRBV7-2; CDR3 length: 15; CDR3 protein: CASSLNPGQGGDYTF
V gene: TRBV20-1; CDR3 length: 12; CDR3 protein: CSAHSPAFGYTF
V gene: TRBV15; CDR3 length: 13; CDR3 protein: CATSRDPGDTIYF
V gene: TRBV7-2; CDR3 length: 14; CDR3 protein: CASSKGQDGETQYF
V gene: TRBV20-1; CDR3 length: 11; CDR3 protein: CSAGPTGKQYF
V gene: TRBV20-1; CDR3 length: 13; CDR3 protein: CSARTGMGYEQYF
V gene: TRBV7-2; CDR3 length: 11; CDR3 protein: CASKSWETQYF
V gene: TRBV19; CDR3 length: 17; CDR3 protein: CASVPGQGASRLYGYTF